Following are 21 T cell receptor beta chains from one sample sequenced in a study of T cell changes during pregnancy in multiple sclerosis. Data came from immunoSEQ multiplex PCR; TCRdb stores just in-frame clones and leaves some out. The table includes 120,000 or so clones, roughly 92% detected once. The sample was peripheral blood, taken before pregnancy. These receptors all come from a female donor with multiple sclerosis, enrolled in a pregnancy study.

The J gene is TRBJ2-3, the V gene TRBV18; 7 bases agree with TRBD1. The trim removed 8 bases at V and 0 bases at J, leaving 2 bases unmatched. CDR1 and CDR2 from the germline V gene are KGHSH and LQKENI. This CDR3 contains 13 residues. The CDR3 loop reads CASGQDSTDTQYF. CDR3 coding DNA: TGTGCCAGCGGACAGGATAGCACAGATACGCAGTATTTT.

For this clone: The same CDR3 arises from other DNA sequences in this sample as well. This rearrangement joins TRBV27 to TRBJ2-2; no reliable D call. The CDR3 totals 17 residues. Germline lookup yields CDR1 MNHEY and CDR2 SMNVEV (reference sequence). V was trimmed by 5 bases and J by 0 bases, leaving 16 bases between them. The CDR3 here is CASSLQSAPSNTGELFF. The CDR3 nucleotides read TGTGCCAGCAGTCTGCAAAGCGCGCCTTCGAACACCGGGGAGCTGTTTTTT.

The genes are TRBV6-5 and TRBJ1-5; D perhaps matches TRBD1 (5 bases). The length of the CDR3 is 13 residues. Germline V gives CDR1 MNHEY, CDR2 SVGAGI. V was pared by 6 bases and J by 3 bases, with 9 bases between. The CDR3 loop reads CASRQASNQPQHF. The CDR3 bases are TGTGCCAGCAGACAGGCGTCCAATCAGCCCCAGCATTTT.

The chain recombines TRBV6-6 with TRBJ2-1; possibly TRBD1 for D (7 bases). V lost 5 bases and J 3 bases, leaving 14 bases between the germline ends. Germline CDR1 reads MNHNY; CDR2 reads SVGAGI (reference sequence). This CDR3 spans 15 amino acids. CDR3 DNA sequence: TGTGCCAGCAGTGCGGGACAGATTGGCTACAATGAGCAGTTCTTC. It yields the protein CASSAGQIGYNEQFF.

The chain employs TRBV7-6 and TRBJ2-3; TRBD2 agrees at 12 bases. The CDR3 is made up of 14 amino acids. J gave up 3 bases and V 6 bases, and 1 base lay outside the gene matches. CDR1 is SGHVS and CDR2 is FNYEAQ in the germline V gene. CDR3: CASRLAGGTDTQYF. CDR3 in DNA: TGTGCCAGCAGGCTAGCGGGGGGGACAGATACGCAGTATTTT.

The rearrangement joins TRBV5-6 to TRBJ1-2; D possibly corresponds to TRBD1 (5 bases). Germline V gives CDR1 SGHDT, CDR2 YYEEEE. The CDR3 is made up of 15 amino acids. V lost 3 bases and J 2 bases, leaving 14 bases between the germline ends. CDR3 coding DNA: TGTGCCAGCAGCTCGGGGGACGGGCAGAACTATGGCTACACCTTC. This translates into CASSSGDGQNYGYTF.

J is TRBJ1-5 and V is TRBV7-3; no firm D call. V dropped 1 base and J dropped 7 bases, with 8 bases sitting between them. CDR3 length: 13 residues. Germline CDR1 and CDR2: SGHTA and FQGTGA. The CDR3 sequence: CASSLRPGQPQHF. Written as DNA, the CDR3 is TGTGCCAGCAGCTTAAGGCCAGGCCAGCCCCAGCATTTT. The full variable domain, its missing parts supplied by reference TRBV7-3 and TRBJ1-5, is GAGVSQTPSNKVTEKGKYVELRCDPISGHTALYWYRQSLGQGPEFLIYFQGTGAADDSGLPNDRFFAVRPEGSVSTLKIQRTERGDSAVYLCASSLRPGQPQHFGDGTRLSIL.

The chain links TRBV7-2 to TRBJ1-5; D gene uncertain. V shed 5 bases and J shed 2 bases, with 7 bases lying between them. The CDR3 is 13 residues long. Germline V gives CDR1 SGHTA, CDR2 FQGNSA. CDR3 protein: CASSMRGNQPQHF. Here the CDR3 DNA reads TGTGCCAGCAGCATGAGGGGCAATCAGCCCCAGCATTTT.

The J gene is TRBJ2-7, the V gene TRBV2; 9 bases align to TRBD2. This CDR3 is 15 amino acids long. Germline-derived CDR1 and CDR2 are SNHLY and FYNNEI. V dropped 3 bases and J dropped 4; count of bases not matched to a gene: 7. The CDR3 is CASSETAGGPYEQYF. Written as DNA, the CDR3 is TGTGCCAGCAGTGAGACGGCGGGAGGGCCATACGAGCAGTACTTC. The full variable domain, its missing parts supplied by reference TRBV2 and TRBJ2-7, is EPEVTQTPSHQVTQMGQEVILRCVPISNHLYFYWYRQILGQKVEFLVSFYNNEISEKSEIFDDQFSVERPDGSNFTLKIRSTKLEDSAMYFCASSETAGGPYEQYFGPGTRLTVT.

The V gene is TRBV7-2, the J gene TRBJ2-1; D ambiguous. Trimming left V 4 bases short and J 13 bases short, with 17 bases between. The CDR3 has 13 amino acids. The germline V gene has CDR1 SGHTA and CDR2 FQGNSA. The CDR3 sequence: CASSSTPVEIQFF. As DNA, the CDR3 is TGTGCCAGCAGCTCAACTCCTGTAGAGATACAGTTCTTC.

The rearrangement uses TRBV19 and TRBJ1-1, with D unclear. The CDR3 length is 13 residues. Trimming removed 3 bases at V and 1 base at J, with 6 bases between. Looked up from germline, CDR1 is LNHDA and CDR2 is SQIVND (reference sequence). CDR3 loop: CASSIHWNTEAFF. CDR3 sequence (DNA): TGTGCCAGTAGTATTCACTGGAACACTGAAGCTTTCTTT. Using reference TRBV19 and TRBJ1-1 for the parts outside the CDR3, the full variable domain is DGGITQSPKYLFRKEGQNVTLSCEQNLNHDAMYWYRQDPGQGLRLIYYSQIVNDFQKGDIAEGYSVSREKKESFPLTVTSAQKNPTAFYLCASSIHWNTEAFFGQGTRLTVV.

CDR3 coding DNA: TGCGCCAGCAGTCAGAATGTCCTCTACGAGCAGTACTTC. It specifies CASSQNVLYEQYF. V gene TRBV10-2 combines with J gene TRBJ2-7; D not certain. Germline V gives CDR1 WSHSY, CDR2 SAAADI. Deletions cut 5 bases from V and 3 bases from J, with 11 bases between. CDR3 size: 13 residues.

CDR3 sequence: CAWSVLGGRSAGELFF. CDR3 DNA sequence: TGTGCCTGGAGTGTACTTGGCGGGAGATCTGCCGGGGAGCTGTTTTTT. The chain joins TRBV30 to TRBJ2-2, with 7 bases that match TRBD2. V was pared by 0 bases and J by 6 bases, with 10 bases of the junction left unmatched. CDR3 length equals 16 residues. CDR1 and CDR2 from the germline V gene are GTSNPN and SVGIG (reference sequence).

The rearrangement joins TRBV9 to TRBJ2-3; 9 nucleotides match TRBD2. CDR1 and CDR2 from the germline V gene are SGDLS and YYNGEE. There are 14 residues in the CDR3. The junction had 4 bases not matched to a gene; V was cut back by 7 bases and J by 1 base. This CDR3 reads CASGREGRTDTQYF. The CDR3 bases are TGTGCCAGCGGGCGGGAGGGCCGCACAGATACGCAGTATTTT.

This clone was detected once. This sequence joins TRBV5-6 and TRBJ2-5, with 8 bases matching TRBD2. CDR1 is SGHDT and CDR2 is YYEEEE in the germline V gene. V was pared by 1 base and J by 5 bases, with 1 base of the junction left unmatched. The CDR3 has 13 residues. Here the CDR3 reads CASSLTSGETQYF. CDR3 DNA: TGTGCCAGCAGCTTGACTAGCGGTGAGACCCAGTACTTC.

The chain has TRBV5-1 and TRBJ1-2; a possible D gene is TRBD1 (5 bases). Trimming removed 2 bases at V and 2 bases at J, with 19 bases between. This CDR3 has 17 amino acids. Germline V CDR1 and CDR2: SGHRS, YFSETQ. The CDR3 loop is CASSFGGSNRKNYGYTF. The CDR3 DNA reads as TGCGCCAGCAGCTTCGGGGGGTCTAATCGGAAGAACTATGGCTACACCTTC.

The V and J genes are TRBV10-1 and TRBJ1-1; weak D call: TRBD1 (6 bases). The CDR3 has 13 residues. Between the trimmed V and J ends, which lost 6 bases and 0 bases, there was a span of 8 bases. CDR1 WNHNN and CDR2 SYGVQD come from the germline V gene (reference sequence). This CDR3 reads CASRDSMNTEAFF. The CDR3 coding sequence is TGCGCCAGCAGGGACAGTATGAACACTGAAGCTTTCTTT.

The V call is TRBV27, the J call TRBJ2-5; TRBD2 matches at 14 bases. Looked up from germline, CDR1 is MNHEY and CDR2 is SMNVEV (reference sequence). CDR3 length equals 16 residues. J was trimmed by 2 bases and V by 2 bases; bases with no gene match: 1. CDR3 in amino acids: CASSLRLAGGQETQYF. CDR3 coding DNA: TGTGCCAGCAGTTTACGACTAGCGGGAGGGCAAGAGACCCAGTACTTC.

The chain couples TRBV9 to TRBJ1-2; 10 nucleotides align to TRBD1. J was trimmed by 2 bases and V by 3 bases; bases with no gene match: 4. CDR1 SGDLS and CDR2 YYNGEE come from the germline V gene. The length of the CDR3 is 15 residues. Written as DNA, the CDR3 is TGTGCCAGCAGCGCCCGGACAGGGGGAAACTATGGCTACACCTTC. It is translated as CASSARTGGNYGYTF. Using reference TRBV9 and TRBJ1-2 for the parts outside the CDR3, the full variable domain is DSGVTQTPKHLITATGQRVTLRCSPRSGDLSVYWYQQSLDQGLQFLIQYYNGEERAKGNILERFSAQQFPDLHSELNLSSLELGDSALYFCASSARTGGNYGYTFGSGTRLTVV.

The chain recombines TRBV19 with TRBJ2-7; TRBD1 matches 10 bases. Germline V gene lookup returns CDR1 LNHDA and CDR2 SQIVND (reference sequence). CDR3 length equals 16 residues. The V gene end was trimmed by 5 bases and the J gene end by 7 bases; junction bases not matched to a gene: 14. CDR3 DNA: TGTGCCAGTAGTGTGGGACAGGGGTCCCCCTATCGGGAGCAGTACTTC. The encoded protein is CASSVGQGSPYREQYF.

The chain combines TRBV18 with TRBJ1-3; D gene unclear. The CDR3 totals 17 residues. Between the trimmed V and J ends, which lost 4 bases and 0 bases, there was a span of 16 bases. The germline gives CDR1 KGHSH, CDR2 LQKENI. The CDR3 DNA reads TGTGCCAGCTCACGAGAGACGGCCTGGGCCTCTGGAAACACCATATATTTT. It encodes CASSRETAWASGNTIYF. The full variable domain, in which reference TRBV18 and TRBJ1-3 provide the parts outside the CDR3, is NAGVMQNPRHLVRRRGQEARLRCSPMKGHSHVYWYRQLPEEGLKFMVYLQKENIIDESGMPKERFSAEFPKEGPSILRIQQVVRGDSAAYFCASSRETAWASGNTIYFGEGSWLTVV.